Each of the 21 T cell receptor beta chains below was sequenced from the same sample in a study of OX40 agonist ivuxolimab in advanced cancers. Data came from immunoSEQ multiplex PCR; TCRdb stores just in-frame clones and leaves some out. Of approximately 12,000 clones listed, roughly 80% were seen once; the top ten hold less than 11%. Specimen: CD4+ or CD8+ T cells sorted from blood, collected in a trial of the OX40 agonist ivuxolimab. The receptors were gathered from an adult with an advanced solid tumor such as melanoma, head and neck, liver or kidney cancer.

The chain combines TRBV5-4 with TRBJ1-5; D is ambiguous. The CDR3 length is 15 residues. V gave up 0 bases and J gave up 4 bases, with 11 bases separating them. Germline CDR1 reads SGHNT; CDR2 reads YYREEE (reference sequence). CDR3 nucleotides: TGTGCCAGCAGCTTGGTACGGCGGCCAAATCAGCCCCAGCATTTT. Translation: CASSLVRRPNQPQHF. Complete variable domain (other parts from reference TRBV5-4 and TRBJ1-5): ETGVTQSPTHLIKTRGQQVTLRCSSQSGHNTVSWYQQALGQGPQFIFQYYREEENGRGNFPPRFSGLQFPNYSSELNVNALELDDSALYLCASSLVRRPNQPQHFGDGTRLSIL.

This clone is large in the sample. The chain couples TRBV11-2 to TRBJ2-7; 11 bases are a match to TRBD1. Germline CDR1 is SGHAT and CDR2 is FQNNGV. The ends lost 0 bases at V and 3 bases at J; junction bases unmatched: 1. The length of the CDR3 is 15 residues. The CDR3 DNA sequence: TGTGCCAGCAGCTTAGATGGGACAGGGGGCTACGAGCAGTACTTC. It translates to CASSLDGTGGYEQYF.

The CDR3 DNA reads TGTGCCAGCAGTCCCCGACAGGGGGGCTATGGCTACACCTTC. This gives the protein CASSPRQGGYGYTF. The J gene is TRBJ1-2, the V gene TRBV6-5; 9 positions match TRBD1. The ends lost 5 bases at V and 4 bases at J; junction bases unmatched: 5. There are 14 residues in the CDR3. CDR1 and CDR2 (germline): MNHEY, SVGAGI.

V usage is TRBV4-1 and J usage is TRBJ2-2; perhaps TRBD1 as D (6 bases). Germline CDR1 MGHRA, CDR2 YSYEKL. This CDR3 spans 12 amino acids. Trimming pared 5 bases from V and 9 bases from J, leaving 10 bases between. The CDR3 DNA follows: TGCGCCAGCAGCGCGACAGGTCGGGAGCTGTTTTTT. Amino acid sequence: CASSATGRELFF.

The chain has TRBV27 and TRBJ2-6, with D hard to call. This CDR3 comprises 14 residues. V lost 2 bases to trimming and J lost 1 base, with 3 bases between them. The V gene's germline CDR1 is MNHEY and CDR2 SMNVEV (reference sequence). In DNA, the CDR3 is TGTGCCAGCAGTTTAGCGTCTGGGGCCAACGTCCTGACTTTC. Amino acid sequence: CASSLASGANVLTF.

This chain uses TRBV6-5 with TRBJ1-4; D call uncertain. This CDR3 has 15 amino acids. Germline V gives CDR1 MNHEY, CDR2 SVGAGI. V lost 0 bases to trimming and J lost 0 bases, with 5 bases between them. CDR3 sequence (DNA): TGTGCCAGCAGTTACTCCCCGGCAACTAATGAAAAACTGTTTTTT. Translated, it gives CASSYSPATNEKLFF.

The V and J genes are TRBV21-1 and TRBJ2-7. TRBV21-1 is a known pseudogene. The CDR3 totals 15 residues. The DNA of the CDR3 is TGTGCCAGCAGCAAAGGGGGTGAGTGGGGCTACGAGCAGTACTTC. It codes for CASSKGGEWGYEQYF.

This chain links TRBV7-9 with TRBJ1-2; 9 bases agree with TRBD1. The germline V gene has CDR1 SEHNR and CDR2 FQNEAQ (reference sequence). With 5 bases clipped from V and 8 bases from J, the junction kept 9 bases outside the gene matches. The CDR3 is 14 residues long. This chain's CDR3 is CASSNPGTGPGYTF. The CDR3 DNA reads TGTGCCAGCAGCAACCCCGGGACAGGGCCCGGCTACACCTTC.

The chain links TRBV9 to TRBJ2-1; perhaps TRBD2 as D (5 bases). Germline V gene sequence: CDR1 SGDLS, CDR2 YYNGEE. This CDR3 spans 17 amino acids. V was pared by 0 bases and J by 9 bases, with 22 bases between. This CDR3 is CASSVGSRAGVGSEQFF. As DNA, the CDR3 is TGTGCCAGCAGCGTAGGGTCCCGGGCTGGGGTTGGGAGTGAGCAGTTCTTC. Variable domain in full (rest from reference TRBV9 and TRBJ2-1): DSGVTQTPKHLITATGQRVTLRCSPRSGDLSVYWYQQSLDQGLQFLIQYYNGEERAKGNILERFSAQQFPDLHSELNLSSLELGDSALYFCASSVGSRAGVGSEQFFGPGTRLTVL.

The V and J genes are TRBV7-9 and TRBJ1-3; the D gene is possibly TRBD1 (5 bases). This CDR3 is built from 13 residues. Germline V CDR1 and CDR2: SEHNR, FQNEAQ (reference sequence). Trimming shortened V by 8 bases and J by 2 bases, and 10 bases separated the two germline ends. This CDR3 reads CASLQVAGNTIYF. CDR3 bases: TGTGCCAGCCTACAGGTGGCTGGAAACACCATATATTTT.

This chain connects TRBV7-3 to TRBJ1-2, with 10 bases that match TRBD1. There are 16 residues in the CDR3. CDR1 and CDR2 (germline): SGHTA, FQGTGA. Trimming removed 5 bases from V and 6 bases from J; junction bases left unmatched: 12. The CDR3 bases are TGTGCCAGCAGCAACGCGGGGACAGGGGTCTTCGATGGCTACACCTTC. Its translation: CASSNAGTGVFDGYTF.

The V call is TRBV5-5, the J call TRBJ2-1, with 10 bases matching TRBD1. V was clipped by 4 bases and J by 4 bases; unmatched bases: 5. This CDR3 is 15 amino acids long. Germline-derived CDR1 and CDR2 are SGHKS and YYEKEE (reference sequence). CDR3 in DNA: TGTGCCAGCAGCCTCCGGGACAGGGGATACAATGAGCAGTTCTTC. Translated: CASSLRDRGYNEQFF.

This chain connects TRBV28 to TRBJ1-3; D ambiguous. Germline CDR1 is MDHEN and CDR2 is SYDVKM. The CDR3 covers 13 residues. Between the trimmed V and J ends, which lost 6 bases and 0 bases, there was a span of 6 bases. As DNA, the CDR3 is TGTGCCAGCAGGCACAACTCTGGAAACACCATATATTTT. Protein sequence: CASRHNSGNTIYF.

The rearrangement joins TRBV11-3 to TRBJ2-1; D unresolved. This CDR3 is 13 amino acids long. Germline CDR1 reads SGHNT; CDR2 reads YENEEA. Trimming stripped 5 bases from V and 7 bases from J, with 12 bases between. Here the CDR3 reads CASSLAVGNEQFF. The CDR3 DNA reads TGTGCCAGCAGCCTCGCCGTGGGGAATGAGCAGTTCTTC.

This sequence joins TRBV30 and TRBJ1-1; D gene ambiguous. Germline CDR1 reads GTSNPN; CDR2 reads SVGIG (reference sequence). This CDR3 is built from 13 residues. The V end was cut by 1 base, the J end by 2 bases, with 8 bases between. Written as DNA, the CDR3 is TGTGCCTGGAGTGCGGGCCTCAACACTGAAGCTTTCTTT. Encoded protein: CAWSAGLNTEAFF. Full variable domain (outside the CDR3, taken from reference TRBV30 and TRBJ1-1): SQTIHQWPATLVQPVGSPLSLECTVEGTSNPNLYWYRQAAGRGLQLLFYSVGIGQISSEVPQNLSASRPQDRQFILSSKKLLLSDSGFYLCAWSAGLNTEAFFGQGTRLTVV.

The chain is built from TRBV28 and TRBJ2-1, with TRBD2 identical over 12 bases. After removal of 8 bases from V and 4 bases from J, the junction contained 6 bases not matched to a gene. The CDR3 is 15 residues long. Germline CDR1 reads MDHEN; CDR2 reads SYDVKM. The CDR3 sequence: CASRSGTSGYNEQFF. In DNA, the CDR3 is TGTGCCAGCCGCTCCGGGACTAGCGGGTACAATGAGCAGTTCTTC.

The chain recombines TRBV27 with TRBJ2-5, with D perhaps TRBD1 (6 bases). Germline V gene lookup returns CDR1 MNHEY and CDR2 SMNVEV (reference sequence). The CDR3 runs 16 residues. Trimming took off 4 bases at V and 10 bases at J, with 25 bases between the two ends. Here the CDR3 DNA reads TGTGCCAGCAGTTCAGGGACGGCGCAGGGCGCAGGGGACCAGTACTTC. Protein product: CASSSGTAQGAGDQYF.

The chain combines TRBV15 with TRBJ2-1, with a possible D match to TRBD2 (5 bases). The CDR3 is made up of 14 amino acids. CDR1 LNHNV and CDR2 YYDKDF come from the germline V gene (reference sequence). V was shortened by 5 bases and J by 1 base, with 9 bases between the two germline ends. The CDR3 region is CATSGGSSYNEQFF. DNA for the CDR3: TGTGCCACCAGCGGCGGGTCTTCCTACAATGAGCAGTTCTTC.

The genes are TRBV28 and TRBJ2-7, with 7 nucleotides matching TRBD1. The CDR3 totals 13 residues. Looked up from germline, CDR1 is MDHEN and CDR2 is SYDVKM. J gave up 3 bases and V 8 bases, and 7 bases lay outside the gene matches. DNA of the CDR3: TGTGCCAGCGGCACCAACAGGGGCTACGAGCAGTACTTC. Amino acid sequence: CASGTNRGYEQYF.

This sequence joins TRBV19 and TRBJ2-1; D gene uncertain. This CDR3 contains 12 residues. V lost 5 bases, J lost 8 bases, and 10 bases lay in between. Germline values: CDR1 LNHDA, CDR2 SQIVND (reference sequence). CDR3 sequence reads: CASSPGKDEQFF. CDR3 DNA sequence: TGTGCCAGTAGTCCGGGTAAAGATGAGCAGTTCTTC.

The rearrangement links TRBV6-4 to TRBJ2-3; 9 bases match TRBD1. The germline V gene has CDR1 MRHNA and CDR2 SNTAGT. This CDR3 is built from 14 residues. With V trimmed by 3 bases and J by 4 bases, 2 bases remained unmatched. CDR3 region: CASSEGQGADTQYF. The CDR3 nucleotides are TGTGCCAGCAGTGAGGGACAGGGAGCAGATACGCAGTATTTT.